This T cell receptor beta chain was sequenced in a study of shared T cell receptors in the human thymus. The method was immunoSEQ multiplex PCR; TCRdb's version includes in-frame clones alone and lacks a portion of them. In the table there are some 700,000 clones, approximately 87% of which are singletons. This clone showed up just once. The V gene's germline CDR1 is MNHEY and CDR2 SVGAGI. The CDR3 runs to 14 residues. The ends were cut back, 7 bases at V and 5 bases at J, with 18 bases in the middle. The same data also went into a second study, on human thymus T cells. According to that study: Infants, healthy and Finnish, who were having corrective surgery for congenital heart defects served as donors. Resections obtained during corrective heart surgery supplied the thymus tissue. Within thymic and blood repertoires, V and J gene usage appeared to be biased. What related research reported was that thymic repertoires overlapped highly among unrelated individuals.

This receptor was taken from a boy under two years old with a congenital heart defect. The chain uses TRBV6-5 and TRBJ2-7, with D perhaps matching TRBD1 (7 bases). The sample comprised thymocytes. The CDR3 DNA is TGTGCCAGCATGACTGGCCAGGGGGAGGACGAGCAGTACTTC. This sequence encodes CASMTGQGEDEQYF.